A selection of T cell receptor beta chains follows, all from one sample in a study of T cell repertoires in cytomegalovirus infection. TCRdb re-called the reads with MiXCR, one entry per CDR3 protein. The sample has 110,000 or so distinct CDR3 sequences, 30% seen once. The antigens of these receptors remain unknown. The sequencing here drew on CD8+ T cells from cultured PBMCs, taken from culture after CMV antigen stimulation. The receptors here all came from a human donor in good health (CMV status not recorded). Some clones in this sample may be carry-over from other donors' samples. The CDR3 runs from the conserved cysteine through the conserved F or W. D genes are given only for firm matches. Clone size is stated in some rows and not others, as once, few, many or a class when expanded.

d_gene	j_gene	v_gene	abundance	CDR3aa	CDR3nt
NA	TRBJ2-5	TRBV7-6	few	CASSLWTGGWETQYF	TGTGCCAGCAGCTTATGGACGGGGGGCTGGGAGACCCAGTACTTC
NA	TRBJ1-1	TRBV15	few	CATSRGALGQNTEAFF	TGTGCCACCAGCAGGGGAGCTCTAGGACAGAACACTGAAGCTTTCTTT
TRBD1	TRBJ2-7	TRBV13	few	CASSRNPGGASYEQYF	TGTGCCAGCAGCCGCAACCCAGGGGGCGCCTCCTACGAGCAGTACTTC
NA	TRBJ1-1	TRBV4-1	few	CASSPRDRMNTEAFF	TGCGCCAGCAGCCCGCGGGACCGAATGAACACTGAAGCTTTCTTT
NA	TRBJ2-1	TRBV6-6	NA	CASSYSTAGEQFF	TGTGCCAGCAGTTACTCGACAGCGGGTGAGCAGTTCTTC
NA	TRBJ2-2	TRBV19	many	CASSIAALSTGELFF	TGTGCCAGTAGTATAGCGGCCCTCAGCACCGGGGAGCTGTTTTTT
TRBD1	TRBJ1-2	TRBV20-1	NA	CSARLRTGDPYDYGYTF	TGCAGTGCTAGACTTCGGACAGGGGATCCCTATGACTATGGCTACACCTTC
TRBD2	TRBJ2-1	TRBV6-2/TRBV6-3	many	CASSFGGGIEQFF	TGTGCCAGCAGTTTCGGCGGGGGTATTGAGCAGTTCTTC
NA	TRBJ2-1	TRBV20-1	many	CSARGLTSYNEQFF	TGCAGTGCTAGAGGACTGACCTCCTACAATGAGCAGTTCTTC
NA	TRBJ1-2	TRBV6-1	few	CASSEDVEGPYTF	TGTGCCAGCAGTGAAGATGTCGAGGGGCCCTACACCTTC
NA	TRBJ1-1	TRBV6-1	many	CASSSTGRNTEAFF	TGTGCCAGCAGCTCCACAGGGCGGAACACTGAAGCTTTCTTT
NA	TRBJ1-1	TRBV7-9	many	CASSSGGHTEAFF	TGTGCCAGCAGCTCGGGGGGACACACTGAAGCTTTCTTT
NA	TRBJ2-2	TRBV7-6	few	CASSLGTETGELFF	TGTGCCAGCAGCTTAGGGACAGAGACCGGGGAGCTGTTTTTT
NA	TRBJ2-7	TRBV7-6	many	CASSLDRGQLSYEQYF	TGTGCCAGCAGCTTAGACAGAGGGCAGCTATCCTACGAGCAGTACTTC
NA	TRBJ2-7	TRBV7-2	many	CASSVYAAGTYEQYF	TGTGCCAGCAGCGTATACGCCGCCGGAACCTACGAGCAGTACTTC
NA	TRBJ2-1	TRBV15	NA	CATSRETRGGPLYNEQFF	TGTGCCACCAGCAGAGAAACTCGTGGGGGGCCGCTCTACAATGAGCAGTTCTTC
NA	TRBJ2-2	TRBV14	NA	CASSQGLQGLIGELFF	TGTGCCAGCAGCCAAGGCTTACAGGGTCTTATCGGGGAGCTGTTTTTT
TRBD2	TRBJ2-1	TRBV4-1	NA	CASSHGLAGVLQFF	TGCGCCAGCAGCCACGGACTAGCGGGAGTATTGCAGTTCTTC
NA	TRBJ2-3	TRBV18	few	CASSPPSLEDTQYF	TGTGCCAGCTCACCACCCTCCCTAGAAGATACGCAGTATTTT
NA	TRBJ1-1	TRBV5-1	few	CASSLDWGRTEAFF	TGCGCCAGCAGCTTGGATTGGGGGAGAACTGAAGCTTTCTTT
NA	TRBJ2-7	TRBV2	once	CASLEGGEQYF	TGTGCCAGCCTGGAGGGGGGCGAGCAGTACTTC
NA	TRBJ2-1	TRBV15	few	CATSFEYNEQFF	TGTGCCACCAGCTTCGAGTACAATGAGCAGTTCTTC
TRBD1	TRBJ2-3	TRBV18	NA	CASSPTGAGADTQYF	TGTGCCAGCTCACCGACAGGGGCTGGGGCAGATACGCAGTATTTT
TRBD1	TRBJ1-5	TRBV6-1	few	CASSEITGEGNQPQHF	TGTGCCAGCAGTGAAATAACAGGGGAAGGCAATCAGCCCCAGCATTTT
TRBD2	TRBJ2-3	TRBV28	few	CASSPTLAGGVDTQYF	TGTGCCAGCAGTCCCACACTAGCGGGGGGGGTAGATACGCAGTATTTT
NA	TRBJ2-7	TRBV2	few	CAIRTEWDEQYF	TGTGCCATACGGACGGAATGGGACGAGCAGTACTTC
NA	TRBJ2-7	TRBV6-2/TRBV6-3	few	CASSYPAGVVVYEQYF	TGTGCCAGCAGTTACCCCGCCGGGGTCGTAGTCTACGAGCAGTACTTC
TRBD2	TRBJ2-7	TRBV15	NA	CATSRAGGIEQYF	TGTGCCACCAGCAGAGCGGGAGGAATCGAGCAGTACTTC
NA	TRBJ2-5	TRBV2	NA	CASTLGGARETQYF	TGTGCCAGCACCCTGGGGGGGGCCAGGGAGACCCAGTACTTC
NA	TRBJ2-5	TRBV11-1	NA	CASSRRATETQYF	TGTGCCAGCAGCCGCCGGGCGACAGAGACCCAGTACTTC
NA	TRBJ2-7	TRBV12-3/TRBV12-4	NA	CASCLGAHCKQYF	TGTGCCAGCTGTCTGGGGGCCCACTGCAAGCAGTACTTC
TRBD2	TRBJ2-7	TRBV4-1	NA	CASSQEGTTYEQYF	TGCGCCAGCAGCCAAGAGGGGACTACCTACGAGCAGTACTTC
TRBD2	TRBJ2-7	TRBV4-1	once	CASSQDLQAGDPGAQYF	TGCGCCAGCAGCCAAGATCTTCAAGCGGGGGATCCCGGTGCGCAGTACTTC
TRBD1	TRBJ1-1	TRBV4-1	many	CASSQADRGLGSTEAFF	TGCGCCAGCAGCCAAGCAGACAGGGGGCTTGGGAGCACTGAAGCTTTCTTT
TRBD2	TRBJ2-5	TRBV11-2	many	CASSFRTSGGPETQYF	TGTGCCAGCAGCTTTAGGACTAGCGGGGGCCCGGAGACCCAGTACTTC
TRBD1	TRBJ2-6	TRBV6-1	many	CASGGDRGSGANVLTF	TGTGCCAGCGGGGGGGACAGGGGCTCTGGGGCCAACGTCCTGACTTTC
NA	TRBJ1-5	TRBV7-2	many	CASSLGRGGNQPQHF	TGTGCCAGCAGCTTAGGCAGGGGTGGCAATCAGCCCCAGCATTTT
NA	TRBJ1-2	TRBV4-1	NA	CASSLRSKEFYGYTF	TGCGCCAGCAGCCTAAGGTCAAAAGAATTCTATGGCTACACCTTC
NA	TRBJ2-2	TRBV20-1	NA	CSARDPITALTGELFF	TGCAGTGCTAGAGATCCGATTACGGCTCTGACCGGGGAGCTGTTTTTT
NA	TRBJ2-3	TRBV11-2	NA	CASSREDFDTQYF	TGTGCCAGCAGCCGTGAGGACTTTGATACGCAGTATTTT
TRBD1	TRBJ1-1	TRBV20-1	many	CSAQTGYGTEAFF	TGCAGTGCGCAGACAGGGTACGGCACTGAAGCTTTCTTT
NA	TRBJ1-1	TRBV12-3/TRBV12-4	NA	CASSSYRVLAFF	TGTGCCAGCAGTTCATACAGGGTGTTAGCTTTCTTT